The 10 T cell receptor beta chains given below trace back to one sample, sequenced in a study of shared clonotypes between healthy human individuals. Produced via immunoSEQ multiplex PCR; TCRdb's table is partial and in-frame only. Among 2.3 million or so clones listed, more than 85% were seen once. Sequencing was performed on naive CD4+ T cells from PBMCs. Subset: CD45RA+ positively selected. The receptors here all came from a man younger than 35 in good health. Some clones in this sample may be carry-over from other donors' samples.

V is TRBV10-3 and J is TRBJ2-5; D ambiguous. The CDR3 covers 12 residues. From germline, CDR1 is ENHRY and CDR2 SYGVKD. Trimming removed 6 bases at V and 5 bases at J, with 10 bases between. The CDR3: CAIREDGETQYF. The CDR3 nucleotides are TGTGCCATCAGAGAGGACGGGGAGACCCAGTACTTC.

The chain recombines TRBV14 with TRBJ1-1, with D possibly TRBD1 on 5 matching bases. Germline assignment: CDR1 SGHDN and CDR2 FVKESK. Trimming shortened V by 1 base and J by 3 bases, and 9 bases separated the two germline ends. The CDR3 totals 14 residues. The CDR3 bases are TGTGCCAGCAGCCAAGGGGGCTACGACACTGAAGCTTTCTTT. Its translation is CASSQGGYDTEAFF. Variable domain in full (rest from reference TRBV14 and TRBJ1-1): EAGVTQFPSHSVIEKGQTVTLRCDPISGHDNLYWYRRVMGKEIKFLLHFVKESKQDESGMPNNRFLAERTGGTYSTLKVQPAELEDSGVYFCASSQGGYDTEAFFGQGTRLTVV.

As to this clone: At one boundary the junction diverges from the germline segment, which might be a read error. The V gene is TRBV7-8, the J gene TRBJ2-2, with D uncertain. Germline CDR1 reads SGHVS; CDR2 reads FQNEAQ. This CDR3 is built from 10 residues. CDR3 coding DNA: TGTGCCAGCAGCTTAGAGCGACTTAATTTT. Protein: CASSLERLNF.

CDR3 region: CSVAFIGNTIYF. The CDR3 bases are TGCAGCGTTGCTTTCATTGGAAACACCATATATTTT. This chain uses TRBV29-1 with TRBJ1-3; D unclear. The CDR3 has 12 residues. Trimming removed 4 bases at V and 3 bases at J, with 7 bases between. The germline V gene has CDR1 SQVTM and CDR2 ANQGSEA.

The chain uses TRBV7-2 and TRBJ1-1; D may be TRBD1 (5 bases). The CDR3 is 11 residues long. Germline CDR1 and CDR2: SGHTA and FQGNSA. Between the trimmed V and J ends, which lost 2 bases and 11 bases, there was a span of 9 bases. Here the CDR3 reads CASSLWGVAFF. The CDR3 region has the DNA TGTGCCAGCAGCTTATGGGGCGTGGCTTTCTTT.

This clone was seen only once. The rearrangement links TRBV7-9 to TRBJ2-2; D possibly uses TRBD1 or TRBD2 (5 bases each). The CDR3 spans 16 residues. Germline CDR1 SEHNR, CDR2 FQNEAQ (reference sequence). The V end lost 8 bases, the J end lost 0 bases, and 16 bases lay between the germline ends. The CDR3 region is CASPLPGPSNTGELFF. The DNA for the CDR3 is TGTGCCAGCCCCCTTCCGGGACCCTCGAACACCGGGGAGCTGTTTTTT.

This clone has a handful of counts. The genes are TRBV6-5 and TRBJ1-5; D is uncertain. V lost 5 bases, J lost 5 bases, and 10 bases lay in between. The CDR3 is 13 residues long. The germline CDR1 and CDR2 sequences are MNHEY and SVGAGI. As DNA, the CDR3 is TGTGCCAGCAGTCGGGGTCTGGATCAGCCCCAGCATTTT. This sequence encodes CASSRGLDQPQHF.

The rearrangement uses TRBV6-6 and TRBJ1-4; a possible D gene is TRBD1 (6 bases). V dropped 3 bases and J dropped 5 bases, with 13 bases sitting between them. Germline CDR1 is MNHNY and CDR2 is SVGAGI (reference sequence). This CDR3 contains 15 residues. The DNA of the CDR3 is TGTGCCAGCAGTTATGGGGGCAGGGTAAATGAAAAACTGTTTTTT. Residues: CASSYGGRVNEKLFF.

The chain has TRBV20-1 and TRBJ1-3; D not certain. The CDR3 consists of 11 residues. V shed 6 bases and J shed 4 bases, with 7 bases lying between them. The V gene's germline CDR1 is DFQATT and CDR2 SNEGSKA (reference sequence). This chain's CDR3 is CSAGRGNTIYF. The DNA for the CDR3 is TGCAGTGCAGGGAGGGGAAACACCATATATTTT.

The CDR3 region is CSVEDLGTGVYNEQFF. The CDR3 DNA follows: TGCAGCGTTGAAGACCTAGGGACAGGCGTTTACAATGAGCAGTTCTTC. V gene TRBV29-1 combines with J gene TRBJ2-1; 8 positions agree with TRBD1. In germline, CDR1 is SQVTM, CDR2 ANQGSEA. This CDR3 is 16 amino acids long. The V gene end was trimmed by 0 bases and the J gene end by 4 bases; junction bases not matched to a gene: 8.